This TCR beta chain came from a study of T cells in Graves' hyperthyroidism and ophthalmopathy. Overall study findings and caveats: Blood held most thyroid clonotypes expanded above 0.001 frequency.

Authors of the study amplified TCR beta CDR3 regions from RNA transcripts. With the HTBI primer set, the TCR CDR3 went through a first round of RT-PCR. TCRdb analysed the multiplex PCR reads with MiXCR anew, one entry per CDR3 protein. Here the sample spans about 690,000 distinct CDR3 sequences, 17% being singletons. The germline CDR1 and CDR2 sequences are SGHAT and FQNNGV. V gave up 5 bases and J gave up 0 bases; unmatched junction bases: 13. This CDR3 has 19 amino acids. This clonotype was counted at least ten times. Its antigen is undetermined. The chain links TRBV11-2 to TRBJ2-2; 9 bases line up with TRBD1. The sequence was collected from a man between 50 and 59 years old with Graves' hyperthyroidism. Material for sequencing was blood. The chain's CDR3 is CASSTRTGVGGTNTGELFF. The CDR3 bases are TGTGCCAGCAGCACGAGGACAGGGGTAGGCGGGACGAACACCGGGGAGCTGTTTTTT.